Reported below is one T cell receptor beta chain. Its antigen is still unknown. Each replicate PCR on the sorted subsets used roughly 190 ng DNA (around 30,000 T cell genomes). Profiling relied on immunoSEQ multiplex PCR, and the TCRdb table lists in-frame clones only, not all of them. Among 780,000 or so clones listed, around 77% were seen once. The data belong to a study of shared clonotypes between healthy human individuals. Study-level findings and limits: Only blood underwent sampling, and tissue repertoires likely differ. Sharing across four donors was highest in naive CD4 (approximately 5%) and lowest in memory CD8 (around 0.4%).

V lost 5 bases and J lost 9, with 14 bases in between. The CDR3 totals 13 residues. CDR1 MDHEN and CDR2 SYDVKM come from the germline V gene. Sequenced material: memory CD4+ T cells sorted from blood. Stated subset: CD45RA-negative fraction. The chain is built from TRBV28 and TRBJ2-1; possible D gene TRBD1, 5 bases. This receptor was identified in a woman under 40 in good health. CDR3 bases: TGTGCCAGCAGTCTAGGGGCGGCTAGTGAGCAGTTCTTC. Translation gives CASSLGAASEQFF.